This T cell receptor (beta chain) was sequenced for a study of sequential checkpoint blockade in melanoma. Study as a whole: Patients were randomized 1:1 to nivolumab-then-ipilimumab or ipilimumab-then-nivolumab first-line. Both treatment sequences were followed by maintenance nivolumab.

Treatment reported: randomized to nivolumab then ipilimumab (arm A) or the reverse (arm B). From thawed PBMCs, live CD3+CD8+ cells negative for CD19 and CD56 were sorted. Profiling relied on immunoSEQ multiplex PCR, and the TCRdb table lists in-frame clones only, not all of them. The repertoire has about 17,000 clones, around 70% of them found once; the top ten carry 20% to 25%. The TCR originated in a human donor with melanoma. This specimen consisted of CD8+ T cells sorted from blood (inferred from file names), obtained from a patient given nivolumab and ipilimumab in sequence.

The CDR3 sequence is CASSIVSGTGGTGELFF. In nucleotides, the CDR3 is TGTGCCAGTAGTATAGTGTCGGGGACAGGGGGCACCGGGGAGCTGTTTTTT. The V call is TRBV19, the J call TRBJ2-2; 11 bases line up with TRBD1. CDR1 and CDR2 (germline): LNHDA, SQIVND (reference sequence). This CDR3 has 17 residues. The trim removed 1 base at V and 4 bases at J, leaving 5 bases unmatched. The variable domain in full, with the rest retrieved from reference TRBV19 and TRBJ2-2, is DGGITQSPKYLFRKEGQNVTLSCEQNLNHDAMYWYRQDPGQGLRLIYYSQIVNDFQKGDIAEGYSVSREKKESFPLTVTSAQKNPTAFYLCASSIVSGTGGTGELFFGEGSRLTVL.